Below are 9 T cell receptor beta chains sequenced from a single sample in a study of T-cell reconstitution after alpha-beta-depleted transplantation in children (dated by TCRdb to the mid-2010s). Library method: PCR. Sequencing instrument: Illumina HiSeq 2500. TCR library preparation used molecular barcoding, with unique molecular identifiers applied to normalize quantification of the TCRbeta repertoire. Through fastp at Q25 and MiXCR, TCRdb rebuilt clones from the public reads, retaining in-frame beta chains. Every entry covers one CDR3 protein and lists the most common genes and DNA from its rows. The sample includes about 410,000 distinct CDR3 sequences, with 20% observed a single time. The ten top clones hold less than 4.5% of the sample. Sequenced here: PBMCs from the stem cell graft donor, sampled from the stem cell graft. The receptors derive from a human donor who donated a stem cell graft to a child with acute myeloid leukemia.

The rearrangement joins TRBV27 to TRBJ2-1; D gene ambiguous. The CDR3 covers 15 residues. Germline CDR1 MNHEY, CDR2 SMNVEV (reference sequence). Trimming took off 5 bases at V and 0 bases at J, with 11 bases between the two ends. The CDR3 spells CASSTTWSSYNEQFF. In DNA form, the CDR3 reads TGTGCCAGCAGTACGACGTGGAGCTCCTACAATGAGCAGTTCTTC.

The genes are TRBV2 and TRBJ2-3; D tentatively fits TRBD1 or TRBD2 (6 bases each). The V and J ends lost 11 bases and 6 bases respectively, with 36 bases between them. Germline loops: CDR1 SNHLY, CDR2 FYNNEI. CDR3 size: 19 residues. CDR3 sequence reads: CAFSWTLRGIAAHGDTQYF. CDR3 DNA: TGTGCCTTCAGTTGGACCCTCAGGGGAATAGCGGCCCATGGGGATACGCAGTATTTT.

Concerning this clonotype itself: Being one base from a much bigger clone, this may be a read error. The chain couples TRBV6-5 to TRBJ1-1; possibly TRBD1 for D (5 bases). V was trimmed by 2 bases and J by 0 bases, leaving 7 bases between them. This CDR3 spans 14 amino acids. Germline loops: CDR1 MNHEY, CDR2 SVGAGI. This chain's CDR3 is CASSYQGVNTEAFF. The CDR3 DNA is TGTGCCAGCAGTTACCAGGGTGTGAACACTGAAGCTTTCTTT.

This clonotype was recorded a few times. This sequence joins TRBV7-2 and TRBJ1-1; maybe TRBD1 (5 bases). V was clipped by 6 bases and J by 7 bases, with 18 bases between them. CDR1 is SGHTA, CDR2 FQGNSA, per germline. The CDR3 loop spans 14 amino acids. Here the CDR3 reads CASRRDRDDSEAFF. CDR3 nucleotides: TGTGCCAGCAGACGGGACCGCGACGACAGTGAAGCTTTCTTT.

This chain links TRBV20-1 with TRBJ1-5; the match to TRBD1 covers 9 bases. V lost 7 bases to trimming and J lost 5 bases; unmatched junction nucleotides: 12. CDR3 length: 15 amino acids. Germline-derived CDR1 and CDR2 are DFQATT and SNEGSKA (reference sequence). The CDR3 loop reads CSVTSGTGQHQPQHF. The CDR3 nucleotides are TGCAGTGTCACTTCCGGGACAGGGCAGCATCAGCCCCAGCATTTT.

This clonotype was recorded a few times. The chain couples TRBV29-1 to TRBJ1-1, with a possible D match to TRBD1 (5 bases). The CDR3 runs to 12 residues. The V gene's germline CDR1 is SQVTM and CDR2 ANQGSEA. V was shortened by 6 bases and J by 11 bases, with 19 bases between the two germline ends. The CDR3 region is CSVDGTHEGAFF. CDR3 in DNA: TGCAGCGTGGATGGGACCCACGAGGGTGCTTTCTTT.

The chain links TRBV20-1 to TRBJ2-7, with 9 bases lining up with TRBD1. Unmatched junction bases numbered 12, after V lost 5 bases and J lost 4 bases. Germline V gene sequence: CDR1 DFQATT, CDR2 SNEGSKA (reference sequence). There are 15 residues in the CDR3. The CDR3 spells CSAQSPGQGPYEQYF. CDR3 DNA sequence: TGCAGTGCTCAATCACCGGGACAGGGCCCGTACGAGCAGTACTTC.

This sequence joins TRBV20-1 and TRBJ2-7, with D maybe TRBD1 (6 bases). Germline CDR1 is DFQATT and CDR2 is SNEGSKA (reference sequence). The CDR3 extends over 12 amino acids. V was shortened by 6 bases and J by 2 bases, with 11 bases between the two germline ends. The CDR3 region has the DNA TGCAGTGCAGCGACAGGACCCTACGAGCAGTACTTC. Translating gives CSAATGPYEQYF.

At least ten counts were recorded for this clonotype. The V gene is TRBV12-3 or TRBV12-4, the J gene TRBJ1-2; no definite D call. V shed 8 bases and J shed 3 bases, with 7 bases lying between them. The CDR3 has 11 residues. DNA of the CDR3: TGTGCCAGCTCCGGGGACTATGGCTACACCTTC. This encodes CASSGDYGYTF.